These T cell receptor beta chains were read from a single sample in a study of blood T cell repertoires in COVID-19. Here immunoSEQ multiplex PCR was the method, and the copy in TCRdb shows in-frame clones only, minus some. The sample carries around 58,000 clones, around 78% recorded once. Sequencing was performed on peripheral blood. The receptors shown here come from a human donor in a cohort sampled during active COVID-19. Both conserved end residues are part of each CDR3. Fields, in order: D gene, clone size, J gene, V gene, CDR3 protein, CDR3 DNA. The D gene is left open where the match is weak. Clone size is given for some rows only: seen once, a few or many times, or a class if the clone is expanded.

NA,NA,TRBJ1-1,TRBV11-2,CASSLPVPGTEAFF,TGTGCCAGCAGCTTACCAGTCCCGGGCACTGAAGCTTTCTTT
NA,NA,TRBJ2-4,TRBV6-1,CASSGGILLAKNIQYF,TGTGCCAGCAGTGGCGGGATACTATTAGCCAAAAACATTCAGTACTTC
NA,NA,TRBJ1-2,TRBV7-8,CASSSEVRDYYGYTF,TGTGCCAGCAGCTCCGAAGTCCGGGACTACTATGGCTACACCTTC
NA,NA,TRBJ1-3,TRBV4-1,CASSRGAGNTIYF,TGCGCCAGCAGCCGGGGGGCTGGAAACACCATATATTTT
NA,NA,TRBJ1-1,TRBV9,CASSVTTNTEAFF,TGTGCCAGCAGCGTAACTACGAACACTGAAGCTTTCTTT
NA,few,TRBJ1-3,TRBV28,CASKGQVLRNTIYF,TGTGCCAGCAAGGGGCAGGTGCTGCGGAACACCATATATTTT
TRBD1,NA,TRBJ1-1,TRBV5-1,CASSPLPGQGTEAFF,TGCGCCAGCAGCCCTCTCCCGGGACAGGGAACTGAAGCTTTCTTT
NA,few,TRBJ2-7,TRBV5-5,CASSSQGYEQYF,TGTGCCAGCAGCTCCCAGGGTTACGAGCAGTACTTC
TRBD1,NA,TRBJ2-5,TRBV5-3,CARSVRGRGKKETQYF,TGTGCCAGAAGCGTCCGTGGCAGGGGGAAGAAGGAGACCCAGTACTTC
TRBD1,NA,TRBJ1-2,TRBV5-1,CASSGTGSSYTF,TGCGCCAGCAGCGGGACAGGGTCGAGCTACACCTTC
NA,once,TRBJ1-1,TRBV11-2,CASTEGMRETEAFF,TGTGCCAGCACGGAGGGGATGCGGGAGACTGAAGCTTTCTTT
NA,NA,TRBJ1-1,TRBV6-2/TRBV6-3,CASSDRVFTGNTEAFF,TGTGCCAGCAGTGATAGGGTTTTTACAGGGAACACTGAAGCTTTCTTT
TRBD1,NA,TRBJ1-5,TRBV19,CASSPGQGNSNQPQHF,TGTGCCAGTAGTCCCGGACAGGGGAATAGCAATCAGCCCCAGCATTTT
NA,NA,TRBJ2-2,TRBV18,CASSPSWGRGGELFF,TGTGCCAGCTCACCCTCGTGGGGGCGAGGCGGGGAGCTGTTTTTT
TRBD1,NA,TRBJ2-7,TRBV7-9,CASSLGTGREQYF,TGTGCCAGCAGCTTAGGGACAGGGCGCGAGCAGTACTTC
TRBD2,few,TRBJ2-2,TRBV11-2,CASRNSGGVNTGELFF,TGTGCCAGCAGAAATAGCGGGGGGGTCAACACCGGGGAGCTGTTTTTT
TRBD2,NA,TRBJ2-3,TRBV5-1,CASSSGTKIDTQYF,TGCGCCAGCAGCTCCGGGACTAAGATAGATACGCAGTATTTT
NA,once,TRBJ1-3,TRBV7-2,CASRSQGSGNTIYF,TGTGCCAGCAGATCACAGGGTTCTGGAAACACCATATATTTT
NA,NA,TRBJ2-7,TRBV18,CASSPLDRSSYEQYF,TGTGCCAGCTCACCACTAGACAGGAGCTCCTACGAGCAGTACTTC
NA,NA,TRBJ1-2,TRBV12-3/TRBV12-4,CASSRSRVSGYTF,TGTGCCAGCAGCCGTTCGCGGGTCTCCGGCTACACCTTC
NA,NA,TRBJ1-2,TRBV7-9,CASSLEEGVYYGYTF,TGTGCCAGCAGCTTAGAAGAGGGTGTCTACTATGGCTACACCTTC
TRBD2,NA,TRBJ2-1,TRBV19,CASSIGLAVNEQFF,TGTGCCAGTAGTATAGGTCTAGCGGTTAACGAGCAGTTCTTC
NA,NA,TRBJ2-3,TRBV7-2,CASSLNGGKGADTQYF,TGTGCCAGCAGCTTAAACGGGGGGAAGGGGGCAGATACGCAGTATTTT
NA,NA,TRBJ1-2,TRBV7-9,CASSLDSVGRIYGYTF,TGTGCCAGCAGCTTAGATAGTGTGGGCAGAATCTATGGCTACACCTTC
NA,once,TRBJ1-1,TRBV6-2/TRBV6-3,CASSRGSAEAFF,TGTGCCAGCAGCCGCGGTAGCGCTGAAGCTTTCTTT
TRBD1,NA,TRBJ2-7,TRBV4-1,CASSQRVDQGTGEHFTYF,TGCGCCAGCAGCCAACGTGTTGATCAGGGGACAGGAGAACATTTTACTTACTTC
TRBD1,NA,TRBJ1-2,TRBV28,CASSTGSQGAINYGYTF,TGTGCCAGCAGTACCGGATCTCAGGGGGCGATTAACTATGGCTACACCTTC
TRBD1,NA,TRBJ1-3,TRBV5-1,CASSFWTGTGNTIYF,TGCGCCAGCAGCTTTTGGACAGGTACTGGAAACACCATATATTTT
NA,NA,TRBJ1-4,TRBV5-1,CASSLQGPDEKLFF,TGCGCCAGCAGCTTGCAGGGCCCGGATGAAAAACTGTTTTTT
NA,NA,TRBJ1-1,TRBV14,CASSQGRANTEAFF,TGTGCCAGCAGCCAGGGGAGGGCCAACACTGAAGCTTTCTTT
TRBD2,NA,TRBJ2-2,TRBV4-3,CASSQLKRGPGGELFF,TGCGCCAGCAGCCAGCTAAAGCGGGGACCGGGGGGGGAGCTGTTTTTT
TRBD1,NA,TRBJ2-5,TRBV5-6,CASSFLTGTGQETQYF,TGTGCCAGCAGCTTTTTAACCGGGACAGGGCAAGAGACCCAGTACTTC
TRBD1,NA,TRBJ2-2,TRBV6-5,CARGQGNTGELFF,TGTGCCAGAGGACAGGGGAACACCGGGGAGCTGTTTTTT
TRBD1,NA,TRBJ2-5,TRBV6-6,CASSSRDSKQETQYF,TGTGCCAGCAGTTCCCGGGACAGCAAACAAGAGACCCAGTACTTC
TRBD2,NA,TRBJ2-1,TRBV4-1,CASSLLASSYNEQFF,TGCGCCAGCAGCTTACTAGCGAGCTCCTACAATGAGCAGTTCTTC
NA,NA,TRBJ2-3,TRBV6-2/TRBV6-3,CASSAHYQDTQYF,TGTGCCAGCAGCGCTCACTATCAGGATACGCAGTATTTT
NA,NA,TRBJ2-5,TRBV6-1,CASSEGGVPETQYF,TGTGCCAGCAGTGAAGGGGGGGTTCCAGAGACCCAGTACTTC
TRBD2,few,TRBJ2-2,TRBV3-1/TRBV3-2,CASSHYGTTNTGELFF,TGTGCCAGCAGCCATTACGGGACTACAAACACCGGGGAGCTGTTTTTT
NA,few,TRBJ1-5,TRBV2,CASEGGNQPQHF,TGTGCCAGTGAAGGGGGCAATCAGCCCCAGCATTTT
NA,NA,TRBJ1-6,TRBV5-4,CASSLRGTENSPLHF,TGTGCCAGCAGCTTAAGGGGGACGGAGAATTCACCCCTCCACTTT
NA,NA,TRBJ1-5,TRBV30,CAWSRGGGEHQPQHF,TGTGCCTGGAGTAGGGGGGGTGGGGAACATCAGCCCCAGCATTTT
NA,NA,TRBJ2-7,TRBV4-3,CASSQDLTGEQYF,TGCGCCAGCAGCCAAGATCTAACGGGTGAGCAGTACTTC
NA,NA,TRBJ1-2,TRBV4-3,CASSQVSPPAHGYTF,TGCGCCAGCAGCCAAGTGAGTCCGCCCGCCCACGGCTACACCTTC